This T cell receptor (beta chain) was sequenced for a study of blood T cell repertoires in COVID-19. Germline CDR1 is SGDLS and CDR2 is YYNGEE. Trimming at V came to 0 bases and at J to 5 bases, leaving 3 bases not matched to a gene. This CDR3 comprises 16 residues. Produced via immunoSEQ multiplex PCR; TCRdb's table is partial and in-frame only. In the table there are around 380,000 clones, roughly 77% of which are singletons. This rearrangement joins TRBV9 to TRBJ1-5; 12 bases are a match to TRBD1. The TCR originated in a human donor with acute or convalescent COVID-19. The donor label of this sample is uncertain. Sample: peripheral blood. CDR3 sequence: CASSVGDRGQHQPQHF. The CDR3 nucleotides are TGTGCCAGCAGCGTAGGGGACAGGGGGCAGCATCAGCCCCAGCATTTT.